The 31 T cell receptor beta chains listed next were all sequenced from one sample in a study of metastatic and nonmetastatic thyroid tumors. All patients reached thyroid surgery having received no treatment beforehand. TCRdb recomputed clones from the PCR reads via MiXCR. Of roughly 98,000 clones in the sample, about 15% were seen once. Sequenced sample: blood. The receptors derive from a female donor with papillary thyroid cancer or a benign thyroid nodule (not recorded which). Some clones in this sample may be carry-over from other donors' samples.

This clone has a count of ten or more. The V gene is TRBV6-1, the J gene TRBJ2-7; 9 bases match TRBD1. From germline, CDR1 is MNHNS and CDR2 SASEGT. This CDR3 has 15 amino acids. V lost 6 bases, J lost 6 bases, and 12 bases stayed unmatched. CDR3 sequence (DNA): TGTGCCAGCAGACCTGGACAGGGGAGAAGAAGCGAGCAGTACTTC. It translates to CASRPGQGRRSEQYF.

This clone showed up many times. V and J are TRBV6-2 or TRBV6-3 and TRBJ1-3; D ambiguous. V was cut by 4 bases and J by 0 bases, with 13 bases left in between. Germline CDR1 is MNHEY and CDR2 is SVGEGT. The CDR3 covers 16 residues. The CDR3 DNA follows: TGTGCCAGCAGTTCGGGTCTAACGAGCTCTGGAAACACCATATATTTT. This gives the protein CASSSGLTSSGNTIYF.

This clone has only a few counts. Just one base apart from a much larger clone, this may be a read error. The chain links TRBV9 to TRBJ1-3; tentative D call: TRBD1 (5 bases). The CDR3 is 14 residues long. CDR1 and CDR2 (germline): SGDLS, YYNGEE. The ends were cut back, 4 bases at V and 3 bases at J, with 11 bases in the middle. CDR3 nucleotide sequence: TGTGCCAGCAGCCTCCAGGGAGATGGAAACACCATATATTTT. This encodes CASSLQGDGNTIYF.

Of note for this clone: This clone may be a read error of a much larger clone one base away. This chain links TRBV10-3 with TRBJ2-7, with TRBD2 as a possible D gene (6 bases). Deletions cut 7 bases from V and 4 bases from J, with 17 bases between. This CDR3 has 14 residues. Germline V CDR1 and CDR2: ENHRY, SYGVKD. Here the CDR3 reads CAIIVADGDYEQYF. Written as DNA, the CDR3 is TGTGCCATCATTGTAGCGGACGGGGATTACGAGCAGTACTTC.

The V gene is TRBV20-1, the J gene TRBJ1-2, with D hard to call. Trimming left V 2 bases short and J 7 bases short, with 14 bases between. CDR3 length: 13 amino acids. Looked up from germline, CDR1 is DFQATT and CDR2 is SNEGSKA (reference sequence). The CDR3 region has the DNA TGCAGTGCTAGAAACCTGGACGGCCGTGGCTACACCTTC. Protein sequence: CSARNLDGRGYTF.

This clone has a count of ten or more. The CDR3 DNA sequence: TGTGCCAGCAGCGTCGCCGGGACGGACACTGAAGCTTTCTTT. Translating gives CASSVAGTDTEAFF. This rearrangement joins TRBV9 to TRBJ1-1, with D possibly TRBD1 on 5 matching bases. The V end was cut by 2 bases, the J end by 3 bases, with 11 bases between. The length of the CDR3 is 14 residues. From germline, CDR1 is SGDLS and CDR2 YYNGEE.

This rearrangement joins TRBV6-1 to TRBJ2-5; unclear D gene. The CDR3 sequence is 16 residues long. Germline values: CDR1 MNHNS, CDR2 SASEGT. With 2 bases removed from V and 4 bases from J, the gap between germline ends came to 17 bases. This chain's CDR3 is CASSEYAPSARETQYF. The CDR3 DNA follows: TGTGCCAGCAGTGAATATGCGCCTTCAGCCCGAGAGACCCAGTACTTC.

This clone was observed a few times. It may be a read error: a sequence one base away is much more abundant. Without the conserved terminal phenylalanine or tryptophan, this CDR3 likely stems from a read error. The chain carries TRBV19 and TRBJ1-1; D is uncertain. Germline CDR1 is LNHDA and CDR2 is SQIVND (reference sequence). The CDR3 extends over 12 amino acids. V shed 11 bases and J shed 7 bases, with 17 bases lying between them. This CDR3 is CALRDSSHEAFL. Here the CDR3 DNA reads TGTGCCCTCCGAGACTCTTCCCATGAAGCTTTCCTT.

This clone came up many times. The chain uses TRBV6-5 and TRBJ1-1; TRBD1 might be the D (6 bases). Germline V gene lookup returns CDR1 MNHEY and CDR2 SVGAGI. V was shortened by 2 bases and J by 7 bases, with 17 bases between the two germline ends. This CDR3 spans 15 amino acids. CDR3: CASSYGTLATGEAFF. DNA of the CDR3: TGTGCCAGCAGTTACGGGACACTCGCTACGGGTGAAGCTTTCTTT.

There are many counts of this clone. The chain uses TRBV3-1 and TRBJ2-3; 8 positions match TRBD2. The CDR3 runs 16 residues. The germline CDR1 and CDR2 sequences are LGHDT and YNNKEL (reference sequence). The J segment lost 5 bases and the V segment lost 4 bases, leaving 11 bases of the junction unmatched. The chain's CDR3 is CASSPLSGGRRDTQYF. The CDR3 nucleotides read TGTGCCAGCAGCCCCCTGTCGGGGGGGCGGAGAGATACGCAGTATTTT.

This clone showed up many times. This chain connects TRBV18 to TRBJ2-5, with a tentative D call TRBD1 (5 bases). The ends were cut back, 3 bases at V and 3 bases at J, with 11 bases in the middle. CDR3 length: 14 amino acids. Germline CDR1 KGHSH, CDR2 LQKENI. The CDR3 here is CASSPEQVKETQYF. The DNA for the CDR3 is TGTGCCAGCTCACCCGAACAGGTTAAAGAGACCCAGTACTTC.

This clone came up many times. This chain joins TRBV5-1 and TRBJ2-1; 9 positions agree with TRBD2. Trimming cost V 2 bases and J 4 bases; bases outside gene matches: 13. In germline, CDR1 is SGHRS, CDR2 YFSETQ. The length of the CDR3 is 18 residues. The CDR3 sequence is CASSLSSGGLGEYNEQFF. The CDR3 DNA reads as TGCGCCAGCAGCTTAAGTAGCGGGGGCCTAGGAGAGTACAATGAGCAGTTCTTC.

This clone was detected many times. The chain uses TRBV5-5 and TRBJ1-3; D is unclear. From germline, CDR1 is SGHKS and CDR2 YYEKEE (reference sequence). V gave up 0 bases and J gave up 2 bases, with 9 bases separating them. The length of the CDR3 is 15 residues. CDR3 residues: CASSLEWKTGNTIYF. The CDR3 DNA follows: TGTGCCAGCAGCTTGGAGTGGAAAACTGGAAACACCATATATTTT.

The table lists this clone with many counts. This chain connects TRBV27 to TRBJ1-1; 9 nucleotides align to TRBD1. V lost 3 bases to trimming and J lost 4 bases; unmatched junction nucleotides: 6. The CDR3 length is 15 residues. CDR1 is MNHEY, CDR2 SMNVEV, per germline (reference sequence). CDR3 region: CASSLRDRASTEAFF. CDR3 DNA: TGTGCCAGCAGTTTGAGGGACAGGGCCAGCACTGAAGCTTTCTTT.

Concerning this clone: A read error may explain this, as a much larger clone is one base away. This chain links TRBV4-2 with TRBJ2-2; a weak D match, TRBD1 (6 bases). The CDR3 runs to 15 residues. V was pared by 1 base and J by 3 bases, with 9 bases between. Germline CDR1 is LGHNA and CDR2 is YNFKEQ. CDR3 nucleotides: TGTGCCAGCAGCCAAGGACAGGTTCACACCGGGGAGCTGTTTTTT. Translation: CASSQGQVHTGELFF.

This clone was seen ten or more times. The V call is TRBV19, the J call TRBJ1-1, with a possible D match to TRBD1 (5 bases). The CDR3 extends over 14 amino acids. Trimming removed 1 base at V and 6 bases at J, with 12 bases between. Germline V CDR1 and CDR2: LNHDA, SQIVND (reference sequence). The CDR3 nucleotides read TGTGCCAGTAGTATAGTTTGGGGCGAAGCTGAAGCTTTCTTT. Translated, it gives CASSIVWGEAEAFF.

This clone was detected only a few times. CDR3 bases: TGTGCCAGCACCCCCTCCGAGGAGACCCAGTACTTC. Its protein is CASTPSEETQYF. The chain uses TRBV7-8 and TRBJ2-5; D is unresolved. CDR1 is SGHVS and CDR2 is FQNEAQ in the germline V gene. The CDR3 covers 12 residues. The ends were cut back, 7 bases at V and 5 bases at J, with 11 bases in the middle.

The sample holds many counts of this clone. CDR3 nucleotides: TGTGCCAGCACCCTGCGTGATGCAAGGGGCGAAAAACTGTTTTTT. Translating gives CASTLRDARGEKLFF. V gene TRBV28 combines with J gene TRBJ1-4; D is possibly TRBD1 (5 bases). The CDR3 length is 15 residues. The germline V and J ends were trimmed by 7 bases and 8 bases, with 20 bases remaining between them. Germline CDR1 and CDR2: MDHEN and SYDVKM.

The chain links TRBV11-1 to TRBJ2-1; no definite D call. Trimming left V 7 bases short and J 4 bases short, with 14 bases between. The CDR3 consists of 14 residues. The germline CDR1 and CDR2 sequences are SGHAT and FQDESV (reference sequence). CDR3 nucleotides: TGTGCCAGCACCTCTGGAAGCAGGTACAATGAGCAGTTCTTC. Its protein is CASTSGSRYNEQFF.

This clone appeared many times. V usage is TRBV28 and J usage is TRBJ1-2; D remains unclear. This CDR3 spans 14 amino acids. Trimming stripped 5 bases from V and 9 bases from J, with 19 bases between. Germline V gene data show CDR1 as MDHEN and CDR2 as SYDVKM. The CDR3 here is CASSILPGTSSYTF. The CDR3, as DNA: TGTGCCAGCAGTATCCTCCCGGGAACTTCTAGCTACACCTTC.

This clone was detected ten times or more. The CDR3 sequence: CASSGFSRGGNWGTEAFF. The CDR3 bases are TGTGCCAGCAGTGGGTTCTCGCGGGGGGGGAATTGGGGCACTGAAGCTTTCTTT. The gene calls are TRBV2 and TRBJ1-1, with TRBD1 as a possible D gene (5 bases). CDR3 length: 18 residues. Germline CDR1 is SNHLY and CDR2 is FYNNEI. The V end was cut by 4 bases, the J end by 4 bases, with 25 bases between.

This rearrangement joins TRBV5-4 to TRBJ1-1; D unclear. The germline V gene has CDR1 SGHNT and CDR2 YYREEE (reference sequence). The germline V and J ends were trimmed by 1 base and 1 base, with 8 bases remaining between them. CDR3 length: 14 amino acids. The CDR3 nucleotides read TGTGCCAGCAGCTTGAGTAACAGGAACACTGAAGCTTTCTTT. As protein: CASSLSNRNTEAFF.

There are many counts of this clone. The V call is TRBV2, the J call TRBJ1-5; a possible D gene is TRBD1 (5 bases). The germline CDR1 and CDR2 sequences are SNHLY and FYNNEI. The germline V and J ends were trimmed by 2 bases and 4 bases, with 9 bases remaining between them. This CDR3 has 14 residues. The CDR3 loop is CASSERGLNQPQHF. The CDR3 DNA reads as TGTGCCAGCAGTGAAAGGGGCCTGAATCAGCCCCAGCATTTT.

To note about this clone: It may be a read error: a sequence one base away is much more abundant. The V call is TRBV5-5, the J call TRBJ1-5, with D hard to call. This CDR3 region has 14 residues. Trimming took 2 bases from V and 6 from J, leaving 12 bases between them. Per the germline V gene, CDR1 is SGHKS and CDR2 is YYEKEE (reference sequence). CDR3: CASSFGFTAQPQHF. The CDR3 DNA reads TGTGCCAGCAGCTTTGGTTTTACTGCTCAGCCCCAGCATTTT.

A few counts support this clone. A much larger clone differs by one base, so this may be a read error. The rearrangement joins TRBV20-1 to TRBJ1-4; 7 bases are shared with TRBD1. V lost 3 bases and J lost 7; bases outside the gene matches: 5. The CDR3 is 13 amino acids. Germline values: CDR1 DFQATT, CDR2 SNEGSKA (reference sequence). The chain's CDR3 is CSASYRGIEKLFF. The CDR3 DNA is TGCAGTGCTAGCTACAGGGGTATTGAAAAACTGTTTTTT.

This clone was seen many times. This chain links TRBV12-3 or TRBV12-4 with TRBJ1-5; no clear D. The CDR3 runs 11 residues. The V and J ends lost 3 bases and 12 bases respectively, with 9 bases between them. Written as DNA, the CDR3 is TGTGCCAGCAGTTTGGCCCAGGTCCAGCATTTT. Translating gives CASSLAQVQHF.

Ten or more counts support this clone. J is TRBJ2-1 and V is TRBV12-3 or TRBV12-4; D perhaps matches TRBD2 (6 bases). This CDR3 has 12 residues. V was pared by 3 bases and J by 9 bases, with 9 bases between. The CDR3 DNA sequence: TGTGCCAGCAGTTTCTCGGAGGGTGAGCAGTTCTTC. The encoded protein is CASSFSEGEQFF.

In DNA, the CDR3 is TGTGCCTGGAGTAGTCACAATGAGCAGTTCTTC. This sequence encodes CAWSSHNEQFF. This chain links TRBV30 with TRBJ2-1; D ambiguous. Germline V gene data show CDR1 as GTSNPN and CDR2 as SVGIG (reference sequence). V dropped 2 bases and J dropped 5 bases, with 4 bases sitting between them. The CDR3 contains 11 residues.

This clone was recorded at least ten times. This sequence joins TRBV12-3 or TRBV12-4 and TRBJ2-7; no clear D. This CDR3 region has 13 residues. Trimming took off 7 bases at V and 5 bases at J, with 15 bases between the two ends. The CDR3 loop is CASTTWGLDEQYF. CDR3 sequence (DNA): TGTGCCAGCACGACCTGGGGTTTGGACGAGCAGTACTTC.

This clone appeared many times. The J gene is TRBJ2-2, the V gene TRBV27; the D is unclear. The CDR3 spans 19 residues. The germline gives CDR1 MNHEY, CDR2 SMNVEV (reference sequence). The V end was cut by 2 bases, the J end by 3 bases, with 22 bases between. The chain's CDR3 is CASSLRVVRSGTDTGELFF. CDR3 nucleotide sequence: TGTGCCAGCAGTTTACGGGTTGTACGTAGTGGAACGGACACCGGGGAGCTGTTTTTT.

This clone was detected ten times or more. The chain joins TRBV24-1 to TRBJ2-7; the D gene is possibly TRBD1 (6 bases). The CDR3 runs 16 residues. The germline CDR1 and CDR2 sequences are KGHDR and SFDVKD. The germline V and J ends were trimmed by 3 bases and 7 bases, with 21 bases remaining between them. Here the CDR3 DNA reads TGTGCCACCAGTGATGACCCGGGACACCCGCCTGGGGAGCAGTACTTC. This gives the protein CATSDDPGHPPGEQYF.